The source of this T cell receptor (beta chain) is a study of OX40 agonist ivuxolimab in advanced cancers. Study results and limitations: CD8+ T cells showed, on average, more clonal expansion than CD4+ cells.

TCRdb's copy holds only in-frame clones and misses some; the assay was immunoSEQ multiplex PCR. The repertoire includes 30,000 or so clones, approximately 90% of them detected once, and roughly 24% sits in the top ten. Points on this clone: What it binds is unknown.

The V and J ends lost 5 bases and 7 bases respectively, with 15 bases between them. The CDR3 spans 13 residues. Germline CDR1 reads KGHSH; CDR2 reads LQKENI. The sample was CD4+ or CD8+ T cells sorted from blood, taken in a trial of the OX40 agonist ivuxolimab. This clonotype was sampled from an adult with an advanced solid tumor such as melanoma, head and neck, liver or kidney cancer. The chain uses TRBV18 and TRBJ2-7; possible D gene TRBD2, 6 bases. CDR3: CASSKGDWQEQYF. The DNA of the CDR3 is TGTGCCAGCTCAAAAGGGGACTGGCAAGAGCAGTACTTC.